The clone carrying this TCR beta chain appeared a few times. Its target is unknown. These data come from a study of long-term antiretroviral therapy in people with HIV. Points from the study as a whole: ART-treated samples gained diversity yet remained below transplant donor controls.

At survey level, the immunoSEQ assay was run in its v3.0 version. The method was immunoSEQ multiplex PCR; TCRdb's version includes in-frame clones alone and lacks a portion of them. Of about 25,000 clones in the sample, 70% to 90% were seen once. The CDR3 length is 12 residues. V was clipped by 6 bases and J by 6 bases, with 9 bases between them. Germline V gene sequence: CDR1 MNHNS, CDR2 SASEGT. The TCR comes from a man under 40 with HIV. The chain employs TRBV6-1 and TRBJ1-5; no reliable D call. Source: unsorted PBMCs, taken about 4.3 years after starting antiretroviral therapy. Written as DNA, the CDR3 is TGTGCCAGCAGGGCCCGGGCTCAGCCCCAGCATTTT. This encodes CASRARAQPQHF.